The clone carrying this TCR beta chain came up a few times. The assay was immunoSEQ multiplex PCR, and TCRdb's table has in-frame clones only and misses some. The sample shows 40,000 to 50,000 clones, under 95% of them seen only once. The data originate from a study of T cell changes during pregnancy in multiple sclerosis. Germline CDR1 reads MNHNS; CDR2 reads SASEGT. The length of the CDR3 is 13 residues. Trimming stripped 6 bases from V and 4 bases from J, with 12 bases between. The chain combines TRBV6-1 with TRBJ1-2, with a possible D match to TRBD1 (6 bases). The sample here was CD4+ T cells from peripheral blood mononuclear cells, taken in the third trimester of pregnancy. The clonotype comes from a female donor with multiple sclerosis, enrolled in a pregnancy study. CDR3 protein: CASSQGGGYGYTF. The CDR3 DNA reads as TGTGCCAGCAGCCAAGGGGGGGGCTATGGCTACACCTTC.